This T cell receptor (beta chain) was retrieved from a study of shared T cell receptors in the human thymus. The germline V gene has CDR1 MNHEY and CDR2 SMNVEV (reference sequence). The CDR3 runs to 13 residues. This clone was seen just once. One end of the junction varies from germline; a read error may be responsible. Some clones are missing from TCRdb's copy, which holds only in-frame ones; the method was immunoSEQ multiplex PCR. This table holds 700,000 or so clones, roughly 88% found once. The data also belong to a second study, concerning human thymus T cells. From that paper: The donor group consisted of healthy Finnish infants who were having corrective surgery for congenital heart defects. The study used thymus tissue resected during corrective heart surgery. Apparent skewing of V and J gene usage characterized both thymic and blood repertoires. Related studies found that unrelated individuals share highly overlapping thymic repertoires.

This sequence originates from a girl under three years old with a congenital heart defect. Material: thymocytes. The chain joins TRBV27 to TRBJ1-3; the match to TRBD1 covers 7 bases. The CDR3 loop is CASSLSNEGQFHF. In DNA form, the CDR3 reads TGTGCCAGCAGTTTGTCTAATGAGGGACAGTTCCATTTT.